This T cell receptor (beta chain) was captured by sequencing in a study of blood T cell repertoires in COVID-19. As for the study in general: From the United States, Italy and Spain came samples of acute and convalescent COVID-19. Sources were T cells, B-cell-depleted T cells, or PBMCs; the material itself was cDNA or gDNA.

This clone occurred once. V lost 5 bases and J 5 bases, leaving 13 bases between the germline ends. CDR3 size: 13 residues. CDR1 and CDR2 (germline): LNHDA, SQIVND (reference sequence). Assay used: immunoSEQ multiplex PCR; TCRdb lists only in-frame clones, some missing. This sample has about 70,000 clones, with around 81% found just once. The clonotype was recovered from a woman in her 70s with acute or convalescent COVID-19. The chain joins TRBV19 to TRBJ2-7, with a weak D call TRBD2 (5 bases). The sequenced material came from peripheral blood. The CDR3 sequence: CASSHEGWDEQYF. DNA for the CDR3: TGTGCCAGTAGTCATGAGGGCTGGGACGAGCAGTACTTC.